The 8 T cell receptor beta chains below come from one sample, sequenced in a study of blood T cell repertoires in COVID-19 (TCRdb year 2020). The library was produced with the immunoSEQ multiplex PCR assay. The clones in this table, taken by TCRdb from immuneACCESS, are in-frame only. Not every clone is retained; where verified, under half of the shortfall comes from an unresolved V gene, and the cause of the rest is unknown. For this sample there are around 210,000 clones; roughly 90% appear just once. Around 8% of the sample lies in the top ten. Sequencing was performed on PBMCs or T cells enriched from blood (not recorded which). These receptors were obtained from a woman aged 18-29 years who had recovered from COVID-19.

The CDR3 protein is CASSSQGAGGNTIYF. In DNA, the CDR3 is TGTGCCAGCAGTTCACAGGGGGCGGGGGGAAACACCATATATTTT. This chain joins TRBV28 and TRBJ1-3; 9 nucleotides line up with TRBD1. The CDR3 loop spans 15 amino acids. V lost 4 bases, J lost 4 bases, and 5 bases stayed unmatched. CDR1 is MDHEN, CDR2 SYDVKM, per germline.

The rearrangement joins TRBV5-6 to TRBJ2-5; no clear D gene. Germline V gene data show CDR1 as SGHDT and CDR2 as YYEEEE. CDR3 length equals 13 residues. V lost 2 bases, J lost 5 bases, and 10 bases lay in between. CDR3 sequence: CASSFEVGETQYF. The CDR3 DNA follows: TGTGCCAGCAGCTTTGAGGTCGGGGAGACCCAGTACTTC.

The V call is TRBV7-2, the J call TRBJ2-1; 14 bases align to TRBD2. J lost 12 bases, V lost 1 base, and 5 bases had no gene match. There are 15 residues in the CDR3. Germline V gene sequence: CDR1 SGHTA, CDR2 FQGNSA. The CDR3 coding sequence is TGTGCCAGCAGCTTAGGGACTAGCGGGGGGTCTGGGCAGTTCTTC. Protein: CASSLGTSGGSGQFF. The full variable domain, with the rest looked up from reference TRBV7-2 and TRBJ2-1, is GAGVSQSPSNKVTEKGKDVELRCDPISGHTALYWYRQSLGQGLEFLIYFQGNSAPDKSGLPSDRFSAERTGGSVSTLTIQRTQQEDSAVYLCASSLGTSGGSGQFFGPGTRLTVL.

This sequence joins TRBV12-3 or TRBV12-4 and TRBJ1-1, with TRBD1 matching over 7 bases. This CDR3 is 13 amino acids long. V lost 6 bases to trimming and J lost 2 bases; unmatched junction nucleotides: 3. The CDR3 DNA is TGTGCCAGCAGCGGGACAGAAAACACTGAAGCTTTCTTT. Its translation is CASSGTENTEAFF.

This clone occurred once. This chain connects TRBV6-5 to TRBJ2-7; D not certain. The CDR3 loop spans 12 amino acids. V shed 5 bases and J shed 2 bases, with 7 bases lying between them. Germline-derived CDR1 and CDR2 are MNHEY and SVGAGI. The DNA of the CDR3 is TGTGCCAGCAGTCCCCTAGCCTACGAGCAGTACTTC. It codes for CASSPLAYEQYF.

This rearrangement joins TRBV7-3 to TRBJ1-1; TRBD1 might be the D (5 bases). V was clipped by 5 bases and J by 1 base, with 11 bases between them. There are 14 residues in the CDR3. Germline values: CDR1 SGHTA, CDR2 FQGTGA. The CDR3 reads CASSRQGRNTEAFF. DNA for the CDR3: TGTGCCAGCAGCAGGCAGGGTCGGAACACTGAAGCTTTCTTT.

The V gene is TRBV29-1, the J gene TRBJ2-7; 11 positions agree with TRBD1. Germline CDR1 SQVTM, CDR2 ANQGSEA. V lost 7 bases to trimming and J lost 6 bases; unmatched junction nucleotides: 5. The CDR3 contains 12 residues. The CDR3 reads CSARTGGGEQYF. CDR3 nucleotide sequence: TGCAGCGCCCGGACAGGGGGCGGCGAGCAGTACTTC.

CDR3: CASGLGETQYF. As DNA, the CDR3 is TGTGCCTCGGGACTAGGAGAGACCCAGTACTTC. The chain is built from TRBV30 and TRBJ2-5, with 8 nucleotides matching TRBD2. Germline CDR1 and CDR2: GTSNPN and SVGIG (reference sequence). This CDR3 is built from 11 residues. V lost 7 bases and J lost 4; bases outside the gene matches: 2.